Listed below are T cell receptor beta chains from one sample, sequenced in a study of CD8+ T cells in alopecia areata. The repertoire was sequenced with immunoSEQ multiplex PCR; TCRdb's copy has only in-frame clones and lacks some. The profile covers approximately 150,000 clones, with about 87% appearing a single time and over 13% taken by the ten largest. The source material was CD8+ T cells sorted from blood, sampled at week 0. Receptors were obtained from a human donor with alopecia areata. CDR3s include the opening cysteine and the closing phenylalanine or tryptophan. The D gene is left open where the match is weak. Only some rows state a clone size, as once, few, many or a class for expanded clones.

>TRBV30|-|TRBJ2-2|-
TGTGCCTGCCTCCATGACACCGGGGAGCTGTTTTTT
CACLHDTGELFF
>TRBV7-9|-|TRBJ2-1|TRBD2
TGTGCCAGCAGCTTTTTGGTCAGCGGGGTTGATGAGCAGTTCTTC
CASSFLVSGVDEQFF
>TRBV5-6|-|TRBJ2-5|-
TGTGCCAGCAGCCCCGGCGGTCTACAAGAGACCCAGTACTTC
CASSPGGLQETQYF
>TRBV19|once|TRBJ2-2|-
TGTGCCAGTAGTTGGACAGCAGCTTCGGGCGGGGAGCTGTTTTTT
CASSWTAASGGELFF
>TRBV7-2|-|TRBJ2-1|-
TGTGCCAGCAGCTTAGAGGTCAATGAGCAGTTCTTC
CASSLEVNEQFF
>TRBV6-5|few|TRBJ2-1|-
TGTGCCAGCAGTCCACTAGGGCGGAATGAGCAGTTCTTC
CASSPLGRNEQFF
>TRBV9|-|TRBJ2-3|TRBD2
TGTGCCAGCAGCTCCAGAGCGGGGGCTCGCACAGATACGCAGTATTTT
CASSSRAGARTDTQYF
>TRBV2|-|TRBJ2-3|TRBD2
TGTGCCAGCAGTGAAGGTAGCGGGGGTTCCACAGATACGCAGTATTTT
CASSEGSGGSTDTQYF
>TRBV27|-|TRBJ2-3|-
TGTGCCTCCAGGGGGGCCCCAGATACGCAGTATTTT
CASRGAPDTQYF
>TRBV7-9|-|TRBJ2-3|-
TGTGCCAGCACCTTTGGGGATACGCAGTATTTT
CASTFGDTQYF
>TRBV5-4|-|TRBJ2-2|TRBD2
TGTGCCAGCAGCCTAGCGGGAGGGGAAGTGACCGGGGAGCTGTTTTTT
CASSLAGGEVTGELFF
>TRBV27|-|TRBJ1-3|-
TGTGCCAGCAGTATGCAGGGAGCCGGAAACACCATATATTTT
CASSMQGAGNTIYF
>TRBV5-5|-|TRBJ1-2|TRBD1
TGTGCCAGCAGCGTACGGACAGGGCACTATGGCTACACCTTC
CASSVRTGHYGYTF
>TRBV10-3|-|TRBJ2-5|TRBD1
TGTGCCACCTCGGGCCAGGGGGAAGAGACCCAGTACTTC
CATSGQGEETQYF
>TRBV2|-|TRBJ2-7|-
TGTGCCAGCAGGGGGACACCTCCCTACGAGCAGTACTTC
CASRGTPPYEQYF
>TRBV29-1|-|TRBJ2-1|TRBD2
TGCAGCGTTGAAGATATAGGTGGACTAGCCACCACCTACAATGAGCAGTTCTTC
CSVEDIGGLATTYNEQFF